This passage covers 24 T cell receptor beta chains from one sample sequenced in a study of control samples from healthy donors and cancer patients (TCRdb year 2020). Libraries were prepared through the immunoSEQ multiplex PCR assay. TCRdb retrieved this table from immuneACCESS and kept in-frame rearrangements only. Not all clones are present; in checked studies, unresolved V genes account for under half, and no reason is known for the remainder. This sample has 35,000 to 45,000 clones in its table, and roughly 85% of those were observed once. The ten biggest clones cover 47% of the sample. The source material was blood. The origin of the receptors is a man aged 55 to 70 in good health.

This sequence joins TRBV6-1 and TRBJ2-7; TRBD1 or TRBD2 may be the D gene (5 bases each). The germline V and J ends were trimmed by 4 bases and 0 bases, with 19 bases remaining between them. The CDR3 loop spans 17 amino acids. Germline CDR1 and CDR2: MNHNS and SASEGT. The CDR3 sequence: CASSAVRGTETSYEQYF. CDR3 nucleotides: TGTGCCAGCAGTGCCGTTAGAGGGACGGAGACCTCCTACGAGCAGTACTTC.

The sample holds a few counts of this clone. The CDR3 DNA follows: TGTGCCAGCAGCCAAGATGCGGGGCTAGCGGGAAAGTCCTACAATGAGCAGTTCTTC. This sequence encodes CASSQDAGLAGKSYNEQFF. The J gene is TRBJ2-1, the V gene TRBV14, with 9 bases identical to TRBD2. The CDR3 is 19 amino acids. Losses at the gene ends were 0 bases for V and 1 base for J; bases not matched to a gene: 10. Per the germline V gene, CDR1 is SGHDN and CDR2 is FVKESK.

The rearrangement uses TRBV28 and TRBJ1-6; D gene unclear. This CDR3 has 15 residues. Germline values: CDR1 MDHEN, CDR2 SYDVKM. Trimming removed 10 bases from V and 4 bases from J, with 17 bases in between. The CDR3 loop reads CATTSTSGYNSPLHF. CDR3 coding DNA: TGTGCCACAACCTCCACGTCGGGGTATAATTCACCCCTCCACTTT. The whole variable domain, filled in from reference TRBV28 and TRBJ1-6, reads DVKVTQSSRYLVKRTGEKVFLECVQDMDHENMFWYRQDPGLGLRLIYFSYDVKMKEKGDIPEGYSVSREKKERFSLILESASTNQTSMYLCATTSTSGYNSPLHFGNGTRLTVT.

V gene TRBV6-6 combines with J gene TRBJ1-1, with D unresolved. CDR3 length: 15 amino acids. The V end was cut by 4 bases, the J end by 0 bases, with 12 bases between. Germline V gene sequence: CDR1 MNHNY, CDR2 SVGAGI (reference sequence). The DNA for the CDR3 is TGTGCCAGCAGTTTCCCCGGACTCATGAACACTGAAGCTTTCTTT. Translated, it gives CASSFPGLMNTEAFF.

The chain joins TRBV28 to TRBJ2-7; D is tentatively TRBD1 or TRBD2 (6 bases each). CDR3 length: 13 amino acids. Germline assignment: CDR1 MDHEN and CDR2 SYDVKM. Trimming removed 1 base at V and 5 bases at J, with 9 bases between. CDR3 nucleotide sequence: TGTGCCAGCAGTTTATTAGGGGGGCACGAGCAGTACTTC. This sequence encodes CASSLLGGHEQYF.

The chain joins TRBV6-5 to TRBJ2-5; 8 bases are shared with TRBD2. Trimming cost V 2 bases and J 7 bases; bases outside gene matches: 3. Per the germline V gene, CDR1 is MNHEY and CDR2 is SVGAGI. The CDR3 extends over 13 amino acids. Here the CDR3 reads CASSYGLAGTQYF. CDR3 sequence (DNA): TGTGCCAGCAGTTACGGACTAGCCGGGACCCAGTACTTC.

This chain joins TRBV14 and TRBJ2-3; possibly TRBD2 for D (6 bases). This CDR3 is 15 amino acids long. The germline V gene has CDR1 SGHDN and CDR2 FVKESK. The V end was cut by 3 bases, the J end by 0 bases, with 10 bases between. The CDR3 protein is CASSQSGLSTDTQYF. CDR3 nucleotides: TGTGCCAGCAGCCAGTCCGGACTAAGCACAGATACGCAGTATTTT.

V and J are TRBV11-3 and TRBJ2-2, with D perhaps matching TRBD2 (6 bases). The V end lost 8 bases, the J end lost 8 bases, and 18 bases lay between the germline ends. CDR3 length: 14 residues. CDR1 and CDR2 (germline): SGHNT, YENEEA. CDR3 coding DNA: TGTGCCAGCTCATGGCGCGGGGCCGGAGGGGAGCTGTTTTTT. Its protein is CASSWRGAGGELFF.

This clone was seen a few times. This chain connects TRBV19 to TRBJ1-1; the D gene is possibly TRBD1 (5 bases). The CDR3 runs 14 residues. The germline V gene encodes CDR1 LNHDA and CDR2 SQIVND (reference sequence). V was shortened by 4 bases and J by 2 bases, with 11 bases between the two germline ends. CDR3 nucleotide sequence: TGTGCCAGTAGTAACCGGGGCCCAAACACTGAAGCTTTCTTT. Protein product: CASSNRGPNTEAFF.

The chain carries TRBV7-9 and TRBJ1-5; the match to TRBD1 covers 7 bases. This CDR3 is built from 15 residues. Germline-derived CDR1 and CDR2 are SEHNR and FQNEAQ (reference sequence). Germline trimming cut 4 bases from V and 6 bases from J; bases unmatched to any gene: 9. The CDR3 DNA reads as TGTGCCAGCAGCTCCTCCGGGACAGTAGGTCAGCCCCAGCATTTT. Translated: CASSSSGTVGQPQHF.

By sample fraction, this clone is medium-sized. This chain joins TRBV4-3 and TRBJ1-3; 8 nucleotides match TRBD1. V gave up 4 bases and J gave up 8 bases; unmatched junction bases: 7. This CDR3 contains 14 residues. CDR1 and CDR2 from the germline V gene are LGHNA and YSLEER. CDR3 region: CASSPSDRVYTIYF. The CDR3 region has the DNA TGCGCCAGCAGCCCGTCGGACAGGGTTTACACCATATATTTT.

This chain joins TRBV30 and TRBJ1-6, with 10 bases that match TRBD1. Germline V gene sequence: CDR1 GTSNPN, CDR2 SVGIG (reference sequence). The CDR3 contains 14 residues. J gave up 7 bases and V 1 base, and 1 base lay outside the gene matches. The CDR3 loop is CAWSGDRGNSPLHF. The CDR3 DNA is TGTGCCTGGAGTGGGGACAGGGGCAATTCACCCCTCCACTTT.

This clone was seen once. The gene calls are TRBV3-1 (or the pseudogene TRBV3-2) and TRBJ2-7; the match to TRBD1 covers 7 bases. In germline, CDR1 is LGHDT, CDR2 YNNKEL (reference sequence). The CDR3 contains 13 residues. J gave up 3 bases and V 8 bases, and 7 bases lay outside the gene matches. In DNA form, the CDR3 reads TGTGCCAGCGAGAGGACAGGCCTCTACGAGCAGTACTTC. Amino acid sequence: CASERTGLYEQYF.

V is TRBV6-1 and J is TRBJ1-2, with D possibly TRBD1 on 5 matching bases. This CDR3 has 14 residues. Trimming stripped 3 bases from V and 8 bases from J, with 16 bases between. Germline assignment: CDR1 MNHNS and CDR2 SASEGT. The CDR3 DNA follows: TGTGCCAGCAGTGATGGGACGTTCTTGGAAGGCTACACCTTC. Translation gives CASSDGTFLEGYTF.

The chain couples TRBV6-1 to TRBJ1-2; a weak D match, TRBD1 (5 bases). V was pared by 0 bases and J by 4 bases, with 12 bases between. Germline V CDR1 and CDR2: MNHNS, SASEGT. The CDR3 has 15 amino acids. CDR3: CASSEAPSGPYGYTF. CDR3 nucleotides: TGTGCCAGCAGTGAAGCGCCTTCGGGACCCTATGGCTACACCTTC.

The J gene is TRBJ2-1, the V gene TRBV19; D may be TRBD1 or TRBD2 (5 bases each). Looked up from germline, CDR1 is LNHDA and CDR2 is SQIVND (reference sequence). The CDR3 sequence is 16 residues long. V lost 4 bases, J lost 5 bases, and 18 bases lay in between. The CDR3 DNA follows: TGTGCCAGTAGTAAGGGGCCCAGTGGGGGTGACAATGAGCAGTTCTTC. This sequence encodes CASSKGPSGGDNEQFF.

This clone was observed once. The genes are TRBV30 and TRBJ1-6; weak D call: TRBD1 (6 bases). Trimming took off 4 bases at V and 5 bases at J, with 15 bases between the two ends. Germline CDR1 is GTSNPN and CDR2 is SVGIG (reference sequence). This CDR3 comprises 15 residues. The CDR3 DNA follows: TGTGCCTGGAAGGGGGACACAAAAGATAATTCACCCCTCCACTTT. Amino acid sequence: CAWKGDTKDNSPLHF.

This chain joins TRBV4-2 and TRBJ1-1; D is possibly TRBD1 (5 bases). Trimming cost V 0 bases and J 4 bases, with 12 bases left between them. The CDR3 totals 15 residues. CDR1 and CDR2 from the germline V gene are LGHNA and YNFKEQ. CDR3 sequence reads: CASSQDLGRATEAFF. The CDR3 bases are TGTGCCAGCAGCCAAGACCTGGGGCGGGCCACTGAAGCTTTCTTT.

The rearrangement links TRBV4-2 to TRBJ2-7; possibly TRBD2 for D (6 bases). Germline loops: CDR1 LGHNA, CDR2 YNFKEQ. The CDR3 consists of 14 residues. Trimming stripped 1 base from V and 5 bases from J, with 12 bases between. The CDR3 here is CASSQARGGDEQYF. The CDR3 nucleotides are TGTGCCAGCAGCCAAGCGCGGGGCGGCGACGAGCAGTACTTC.

This clone was detected only once. The chain employs TRBV6-6 and TRBJ2-2; D gene ambiguous. The CDR3 extends over 16 amino acids. Germline CDR1 is MNHNY and CDR2 is SVGAGI (reference sequence). Trimming cost V 4 bases and J 0 bases, with 12 bases left between them. DNA for the CDR3: TGTGCCAGCAGTTCTGGGCAGACAACGAACACCGGGGAGCTGTTTTTT. This sequence encodes CASSSGQTTNTGELFF.

The chain joins TRBV6-2 or TRBV6-3 to TRBJ2-1; 10 bases fit TRBD2. The CDR3 spans 17 residues. With 2 bases clipped from V and 0 bases from J, the junction kept 4 bases outside the gene matches. CDR1 is MNHEY and CDR2 is SVGEGT in the germline V gene. For the CDR3, the DNA is TGTGCCAGCAGTTACCCGGGACTAGCGAGCTCCTACAATGAGCAGTTCTTC. This translates into CASSYPGLASSYNEQFF.

The chain uses TRBV7-8 and TRBJ1-4, with D unresolved. Trimming pared 5 bases from V and 6 bases from J, leaving 13 bases between. Germline V gives CDR1 SGHVS, CDR2 FQNEAQ. The CDR3 is 14 residues long. The CDR3 is CASSLGFLDEKLFF. CDR3 nucleotides: TGTGCCAGCAGCCTAGGCTTTCTAGATGAAAAACTGTTTTTT.

The chain has TRBV4-1 and TRBJ1-1, with D possibly matching TRBD1 (5 bases). V lost 3 bases and J 0 bases, leaving 14 bases between the germline ends. The CDR3 covers 16 residues. CDR1 and CDR2 (germline): MGHRA, YSYEKL. CDR3: CASSQGHRRLNTEAFF. CDR3 bases: TGCGCCAGCAGCCAGGGGCACAGGAGATTGAACACTGAAGCTTTCTTT.

The V and J genes are TRBV7-9 and TRBJ2-7, with TRBD2 matching 7 bases. The end of the DNA is better explained by TRBJ2-1, so the J call may be wrong. Germline V CDR1 and CDR2: SEHNR, FQNEAQ (reference sequence). This CDR3 region has 17 residues. Here the CDR3 reads CASSLGASGEIHNEQFF. For the CDR3, the DNA is TGTGCCAGCAGCTTAGGGGCTAGCGGAGAGATACACAATGAGCAGTTCTTC.